This TCR beta chain was retrieved from a study of T cell changes during pregnancy in multiple sclerosis. Repertoires were generated with immunoSEQ multiplex PCR, while TCRdb's copy carries only in-frame clones and drops some. This table holds about 75,000 clones, about 90% found once. In germline, CDR1 is MDHEN, CDR2 SYDVKM. The CDR3 runs to 12 residues. The V gene lost 5 bases and the J gene lost 14 bases, with 17 bases spanning the gap. The rearrangement joins TRBV28 to TRBJ2-3, with D maybe TRBD2 (7 bases). The sample here was peripheral blood, taken in the first trimester of pregnancy. This TCR was recovered from a female donor in good health, enrolled as a control in a pregnancy study. This chain's CDR3 is CASSRIGGGPYF. In DNA form, the CDR3 reads TGTGCCAGCAGTCGAATTGGGGGGGGCCCGTATTTT.